The next 11 T cell receptor beta chains were all read from a single sample in a study of blood T cell repertoires in COVID-19. Using immunoSEQ multiplex PCR, the repertoire was profiled, and TCRdb retains in-frame clones only, with some absent. The sample comprises hundreds of thousands of clones, around 83% of which are singletons, and 7% to 10% rests with the top ten. The sequencing input was peripheral blood. The receptors derive from a woman aged 50 to 60 with acute or convalescent COVID-19.

The chain combines TRBV7-3 with TRBJ2-2, with a possible D match to TRBD2 (6 bases). Germline assignment: CDR1 SGHTA and CDR2 FQGTGA. The V end was cut by 1 base, the J end by 5 bases, with 17 bases between. CDR3 length: 17 residues. The CDR3 DNA is TGTGCCAGCAGCTTAAGGGTCGCTAGCGAATATACCGGGGAGCTGTTTTTT. Its protein product is CASSLRVASEYTGELFF. The complete variable domain, with remaining parts taken from reference TRBV7-3 and TRBJ2-2, reads GAGVSQTPSNKVTEKGKYVELRCDPISGHTALYWYRQSLGQGPEFLIYFQGTGAADDSGLPNDRFFAVRPEGSVSTLKIQRTERGDSAVYLCASSLRVASEYTGELFFGEGSRLTVL.

V gene TRBV6-6 combines with J gene TRBJ1-5, with a tentative D call TRBD1 (5 bases). Between the trimmed V and J ends, which lost 3 bases and 5 bases, there was a span of 8 bases. Germline V gene sequence: CDR1 MNHNY, CDR2 SVGAGI (reference sequence). CDR3 length: 13 amino acids. CDR3 bases: TGTGCCAGCAGTTATGGACACGATCAGCCCCAGCATTTT. Translated: CASSYGHDQPQHF.

The chain employs TRBV11-2 and TRBJ1-2, with D tentatively TRBD1 (6 bases). Trimming pared 8 bases from V and 4 bases from J, leaving 17 bases between. This CDR3 contains 14 residues. CDR1 and CDR2 (germline): SGHAT, FQNNGV. CDR3 bases: TGTGCCAGCGGCAAGTCAGGGGCATTCTATGGCTACACCTTC. This codes for CASGKSGAFYGYTF.

This CDR3 reads CATQVGGAGANVLTF. CDR3 nucleotides: TGTGCCACCCAGGTAGGGGGCGCCGGGGCCAACGTCCTGACTTTC. The chain couples TRBV28 to TRBJ2-6, with 7 positions matching TRBD1. V trimming: 10 bases; J trimming: 4 bases; junction bases outside the gene matches: 10. Germline V lookup: CDR1 MDHEN, CDR2 SYDVKM. The CDR3 loop spans 15 amino acids.

This rearrangement joins TRBV24-1 to TRBJ1-1, with no clear D. The germline V and J ends were trimmed by 0 bases and 3 bases, with 22 bases remaining between them. This CDR3 comprises 19 residues. The germline CDR1 and CDR2 sequences are KGHDR and SFDVKD. The CDR3: CATSDLGHSLVLSDTEAFF. DNA of the CDR3: TGTGCCACCAGTGATTTGGGGCATTCCTTGGTACTGTCTGACACTGAAGCTTTCTTT.

The V and J genes are TRBV7-2 and TRBJ2-6; 8 bases agree with TRBD1. The germline gives CDR1 SGHTA, CDR2 FQGNSA. V trimming: 2 bases; J trimming: 3 bases; junction bases outside the gene matches: 3. The CDR3 consists of 16 residues. In DNA, the CDR3 is TGTGCCAGCAGCTTAATGGGGACAGGTGGGGCCAACGTCCTGACTTTC. Its translation is CASSLMGTGGANVLTF.

DNA of the CDR3: TGTGCCAGCAGTGCGAGGACCGGGACAGGGCGCTACGAGCAGTACTTC. Translating it yields CASSARTGTGRYEQYF. V and J are TRBV27 and TRBJ2-7, with TRBD1 matching 9 bases. The V gene's germline CDR1 is MNHEY and CDR2 SMNVEV (reference sequence). The CDR3 consists of 16 residues. The trim removed 5 bases at V and 3 bases at J, leaving 11 bases unmatched.

This chain joins TRBV19 and TRBJ2-4; tentative D call: TRBD2 (6 bases). Trimming removed 3 bases at V and 8 bases at J, with 14 bases between. Germline CDR1 and CDR2: LNHDA and SQIVND (reference sequence). CDR3 length equals 14 residues. The DNA for the CDR3 is TGTGCCAGTAGTATGGGTCTAGGAGGGGACATTCAGTACTTC. Translating gives CASSMGLGGDIQYF. The full variable domain, completed using reference TRBV19 and TRBJ2-4, is DGGITQSPKYLFRKEGQNVTLSCEQNLNHDAMYWYRQDPGQGLRLIYYSQIVNDFQKGDIAEGYSVSREKKESFPLTVTSAQKNPTAFYLCASSMGLGGDIQYFGAGTRLSVL.

The V and J genes are TRBV7-2 and TRBJ2-5; 10 bases match TRBD2. V shed 5 bases and J 3 bases; nucleotides not matched to a gene: 6. The CDR3 is 15 residues long. The germline V gene encodes CDR1 SGHTA and CDR2 FQGNSA. Here the CDR3 DNA reads TGTGCCAGCAGCGACCAGGGACTAGCGAAAGAGACCCAGTACTTC. Translated, it gives CASSDQGLAKETQYF.

The chain combines TRBV5-6 with TRBJ1-6; D possibly corresponds to TRBD1 (6 bases). With 2 bases removed from V and 9 bases from J, the gap between germline ends came to 18 bases. This CDR3 is built from 16 residues. The germline V gene encodes CDR1 SGHDT and CDR2 YYEEEE. The CDR3 DNA follows: TGTGCCAGCAGCTTTCGGGGGGCCGCCCTCAGTTCACCCCTCCACTTT. Its protein product is CASSFRGAALSSPLHF.

The chain joins TRBV7-6 to TRBJ2-1, with D possibly being TRBD2 (6 bases). Trimming took off 0 bases at V and 7 bases at J, with 13 bases between the two ends. Germline loops: CDR1 SGHVS, CDR2 FNYEAQ. The CDR3 covers 15 residues. The chain's CDR3 is CASSLAGGMGNEQFF. CDR3 DNA: TGTGCCAGCAGCTTAGCCGGGGGAATGGGTAATGAGCAGTTCTTC.